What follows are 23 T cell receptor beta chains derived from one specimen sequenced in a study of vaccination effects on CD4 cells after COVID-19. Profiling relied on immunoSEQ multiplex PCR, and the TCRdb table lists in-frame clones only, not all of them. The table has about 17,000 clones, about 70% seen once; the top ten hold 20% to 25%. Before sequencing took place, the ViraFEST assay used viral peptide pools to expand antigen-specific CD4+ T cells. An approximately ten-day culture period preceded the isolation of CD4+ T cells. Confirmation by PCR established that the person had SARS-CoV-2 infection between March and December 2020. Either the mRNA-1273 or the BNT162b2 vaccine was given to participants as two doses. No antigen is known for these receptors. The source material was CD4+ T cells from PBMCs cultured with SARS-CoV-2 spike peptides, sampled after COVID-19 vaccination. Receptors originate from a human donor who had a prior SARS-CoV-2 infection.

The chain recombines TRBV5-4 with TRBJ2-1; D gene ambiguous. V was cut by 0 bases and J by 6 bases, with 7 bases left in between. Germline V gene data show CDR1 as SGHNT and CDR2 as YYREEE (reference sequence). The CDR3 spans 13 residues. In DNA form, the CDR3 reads TGTGCCAGCAGCTTGGATCGGGTCAATGAGCAGTTCTTC. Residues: CASSLDRVNEQFF. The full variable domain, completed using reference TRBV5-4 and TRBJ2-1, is ETGVTQSPTHLIKTRGQQVTLRCSSQSGHNTVSWYQQALGQGPQFIFQYYREEENGRGNFPPRFSGLQFPNYSSELNVNALELDDSALYLCASSLDRVNEQFFGPGTRLTVL.

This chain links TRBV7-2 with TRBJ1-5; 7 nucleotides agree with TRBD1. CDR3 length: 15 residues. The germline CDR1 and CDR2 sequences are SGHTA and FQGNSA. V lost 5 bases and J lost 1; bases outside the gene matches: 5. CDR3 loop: CASSPDRASNQPQHF. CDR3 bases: TGTGCCAGCAGCCCTGACAGGGCAAGCAATCAGCCCCAGCATTTT.

CDR3 loop: CASGTGDTRNNEQFF. The CDR3 DNA is TGTGCCAGCGGCACAGGGGATACTAGGAACAATGAGCAGTTCTTC. This rearrangement joins TRBV18 to TRBJ2-1; 7 positions match TRBD1. Germline CDR1 and CDR2: KGHSH and LQKENI. The CDR3 runs to 15 residues. The V gene end was trimmed by 8 bases and the J gene end by 5 bases; junction bases not matched to a gene: 12.

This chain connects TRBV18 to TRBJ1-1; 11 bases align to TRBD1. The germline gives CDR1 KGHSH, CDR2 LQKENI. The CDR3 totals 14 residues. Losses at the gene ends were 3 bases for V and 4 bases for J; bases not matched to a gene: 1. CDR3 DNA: TGTGCCAGCTCACCCGGGACAGGGGGCACTGAAGCTTTCTTT. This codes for CASSPGTGGTEAFF.

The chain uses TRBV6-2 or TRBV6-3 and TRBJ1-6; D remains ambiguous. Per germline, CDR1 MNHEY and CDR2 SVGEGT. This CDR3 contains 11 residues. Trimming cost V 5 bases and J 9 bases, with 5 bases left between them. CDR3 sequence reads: CASSQGSPLHF. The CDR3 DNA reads TGTGCCAGCAGTCAAGGTTCACCCCTCCACTTT.

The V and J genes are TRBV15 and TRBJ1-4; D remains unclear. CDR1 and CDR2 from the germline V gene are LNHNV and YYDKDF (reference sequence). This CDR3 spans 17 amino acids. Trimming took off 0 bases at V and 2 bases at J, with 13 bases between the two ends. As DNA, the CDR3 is TGTGCCACCAGCAGAGATACCCGCGGTAGGACTAATGAAAAACTGTTTTTT. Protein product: CATSRDTRGRTNEKLFF.

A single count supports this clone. The CDR3 nucleotides are TGTGCCAGCAGCTTAATTGGTGCGAACAATAATTCACCCCTCCACTTT. Translated, it gives CASSLIGANNNSPLHF. The chain employs TRBV7-2 and TRBJ1-6; D gene unclear. This CDR3 has 16 residues. Germline V CDR1 and CDR2: SGHTA, FQGNSA. V was shortened by 2 bases and J by 5 bases, with 13 bases between the two germline ends.

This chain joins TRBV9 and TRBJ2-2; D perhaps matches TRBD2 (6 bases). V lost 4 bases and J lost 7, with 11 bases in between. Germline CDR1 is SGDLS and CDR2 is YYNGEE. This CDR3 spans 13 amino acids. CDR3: CASSPGTFGELFF. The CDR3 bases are TGTGCCAGCAGCCCCGGGACTTTCGGGGAGCTGTTTTTT.

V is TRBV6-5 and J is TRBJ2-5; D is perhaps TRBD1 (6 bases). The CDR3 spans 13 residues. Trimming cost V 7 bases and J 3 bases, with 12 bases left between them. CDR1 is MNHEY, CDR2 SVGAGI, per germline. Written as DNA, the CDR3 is TGTGCCAGCAAGTTTGCAGGGGAAGAGACCCAGTACTTC. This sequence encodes CASKFAGEETQYF.

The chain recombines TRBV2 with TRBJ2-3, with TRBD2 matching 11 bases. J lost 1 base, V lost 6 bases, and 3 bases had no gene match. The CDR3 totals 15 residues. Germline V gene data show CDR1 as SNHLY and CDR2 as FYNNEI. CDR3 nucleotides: TGTGCCAGCAGACCACTAGCGGGAGGCACAGATACGCAGTATTTT. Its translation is CASRPLAGGTDTQYF. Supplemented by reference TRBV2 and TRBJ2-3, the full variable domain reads EPEVTQTPSHQVTQMGQEVILRCVPISNHLYFYWYRQILGQKVEFLVSFYNNEISEKSEIFDDQFSVERPDGSNFTLKIRSTKLEDSAMYFCASRPLAGGTDTQYFGPGTRLTVL.

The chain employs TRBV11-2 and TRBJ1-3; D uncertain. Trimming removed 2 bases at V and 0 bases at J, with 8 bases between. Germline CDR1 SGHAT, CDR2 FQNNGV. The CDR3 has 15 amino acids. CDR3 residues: CASSLRGSSGNTIYF. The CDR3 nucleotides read TGTGCCAGCAGCTTACGCGGAAGCTCTGGAAACACCATATATTTT.

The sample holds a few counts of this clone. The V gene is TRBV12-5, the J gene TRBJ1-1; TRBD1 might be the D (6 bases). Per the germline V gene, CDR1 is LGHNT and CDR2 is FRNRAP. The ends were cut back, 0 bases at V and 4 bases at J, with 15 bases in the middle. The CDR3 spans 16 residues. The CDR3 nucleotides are TGTGCTAGTGGTTTGGTAATCACAGGGTTGCCCACTGAAGCTTTCTTT. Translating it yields CASGLVITGLPTEAFF. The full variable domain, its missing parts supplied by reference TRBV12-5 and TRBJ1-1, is DARVTQTPRHKVTEMGQEVTMRCQPILGHNTVFWYRQTMMQGLELLAYFRNRAPLDDSGMPKDRFSAEMPDATLATLKIQPSEPRDSAVYFCASGLVITGLPTEAFFGQGTRLTVV.

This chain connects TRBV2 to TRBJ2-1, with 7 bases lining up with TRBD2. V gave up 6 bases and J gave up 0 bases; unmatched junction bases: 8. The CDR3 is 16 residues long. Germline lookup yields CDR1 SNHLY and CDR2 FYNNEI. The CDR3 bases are TGTGCCAGCAGCGACCTAGCGGCCTACTCCTACAATGAGCAGTTCTTC. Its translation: CASSDLAAYSYNEQFF.

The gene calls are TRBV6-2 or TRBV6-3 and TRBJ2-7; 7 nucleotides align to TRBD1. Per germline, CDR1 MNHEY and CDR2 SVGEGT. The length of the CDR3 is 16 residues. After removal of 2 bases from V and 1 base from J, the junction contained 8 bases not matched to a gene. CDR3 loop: CASSYPARTGSYEQYF. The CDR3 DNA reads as TGTGCCAGCAGTTACCCAGCACGGACAGGATCCTACGAGCAGTACTTC.

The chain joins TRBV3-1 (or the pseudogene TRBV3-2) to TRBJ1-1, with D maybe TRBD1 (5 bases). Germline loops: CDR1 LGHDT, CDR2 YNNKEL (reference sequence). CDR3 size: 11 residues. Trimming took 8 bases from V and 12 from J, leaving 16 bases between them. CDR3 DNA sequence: TGTGCCAGCCAAATGGACAAGCTGACTTTCTTT. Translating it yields CASQMDKLTFF.

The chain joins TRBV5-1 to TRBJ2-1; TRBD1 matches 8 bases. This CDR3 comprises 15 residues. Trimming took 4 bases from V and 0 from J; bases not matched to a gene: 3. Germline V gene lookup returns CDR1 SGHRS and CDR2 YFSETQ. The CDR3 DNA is TGCGCCAGCAGCATAACAGGGGGCTCCTACAATGAGCAGTTCTTC. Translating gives CASSITGGSYNEQFF.

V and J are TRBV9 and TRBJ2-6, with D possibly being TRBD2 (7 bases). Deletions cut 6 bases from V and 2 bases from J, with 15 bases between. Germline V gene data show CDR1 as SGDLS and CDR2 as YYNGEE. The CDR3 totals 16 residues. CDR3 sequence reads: CASNRGRVAGANVLTF. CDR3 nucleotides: TGTGCCAGCAATAGGGGGAGGGTGGCTGGGGCCAACGTCCTGACTTTC.

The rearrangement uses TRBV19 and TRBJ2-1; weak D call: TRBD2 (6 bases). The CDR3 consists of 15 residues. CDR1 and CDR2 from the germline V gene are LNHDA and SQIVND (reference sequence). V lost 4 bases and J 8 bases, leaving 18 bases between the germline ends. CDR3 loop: CASSNFLASGDEQFF. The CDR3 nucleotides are TGTGCCAGTAGTAACTTCCTAGCGAGTGGCGATGAGCAGTTCTTC.

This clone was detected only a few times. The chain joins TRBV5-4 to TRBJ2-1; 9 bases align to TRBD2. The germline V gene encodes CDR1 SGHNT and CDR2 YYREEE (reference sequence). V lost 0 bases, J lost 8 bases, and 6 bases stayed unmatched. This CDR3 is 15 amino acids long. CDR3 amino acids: CASSLVAGGYYEQFF. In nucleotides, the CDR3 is TGTGCCAGCAGCTTGGTGGCGGGAGGGTATTATGAGCAGTTCTTC.

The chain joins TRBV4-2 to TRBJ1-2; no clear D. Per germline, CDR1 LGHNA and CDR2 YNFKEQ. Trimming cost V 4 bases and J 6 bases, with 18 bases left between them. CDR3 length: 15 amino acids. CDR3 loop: CASSRTGRVVDGYTF. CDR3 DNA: TGTGCCAGCAGCCGCACCGGTCGGGTGGTGGATGGCTACACCTTC.

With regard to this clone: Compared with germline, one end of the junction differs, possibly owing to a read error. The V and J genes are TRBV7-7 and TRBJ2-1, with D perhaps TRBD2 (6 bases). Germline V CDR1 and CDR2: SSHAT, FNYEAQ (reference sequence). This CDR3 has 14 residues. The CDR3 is CASSLTAGANEQFF. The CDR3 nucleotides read TGTGCTAGCAGCTTAACAGCGGGCGCAAATGAGCAGTTCTTC. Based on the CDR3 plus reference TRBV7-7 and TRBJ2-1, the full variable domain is GAGVSQSPRYKVTKRGQDVTLRCDPISSHATLYWYQQALGQGPEFLTYFNYEAQPDKSGLPSDRFSAERPEGSISTLTIQRTEQRDSAMYRCASSLTAGANEQFFGPGTRLTVL.

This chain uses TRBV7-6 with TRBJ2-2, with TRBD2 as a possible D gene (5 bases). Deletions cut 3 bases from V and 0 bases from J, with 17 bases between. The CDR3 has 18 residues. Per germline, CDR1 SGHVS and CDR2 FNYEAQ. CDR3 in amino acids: CASSLANIASANTGELFF. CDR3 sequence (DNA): TGTGCCAGCAGCTTGGCAAACATAGCGTCAGCGAACACCGGGGAGCTGTTTTTT. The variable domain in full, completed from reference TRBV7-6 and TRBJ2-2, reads GAGVSQSPRYKVTKRGQDVALRCDPISGHVSLYWYRQALGQGPEFLTYFNYEAQQDKSGLPNDRFSAERPEGSISTLTIQRTEQRDSAMYRCASSLANIASANTGELFFGEGSRLTVL.

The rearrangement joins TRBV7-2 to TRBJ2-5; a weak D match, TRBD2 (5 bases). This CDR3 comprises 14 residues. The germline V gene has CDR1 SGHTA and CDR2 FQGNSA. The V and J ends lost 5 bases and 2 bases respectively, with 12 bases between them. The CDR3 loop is CASSQQLVQETQYF. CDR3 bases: TGTGCCAGCAGCCAACAACTAGTACAAGAGACCCAGTACTTC.